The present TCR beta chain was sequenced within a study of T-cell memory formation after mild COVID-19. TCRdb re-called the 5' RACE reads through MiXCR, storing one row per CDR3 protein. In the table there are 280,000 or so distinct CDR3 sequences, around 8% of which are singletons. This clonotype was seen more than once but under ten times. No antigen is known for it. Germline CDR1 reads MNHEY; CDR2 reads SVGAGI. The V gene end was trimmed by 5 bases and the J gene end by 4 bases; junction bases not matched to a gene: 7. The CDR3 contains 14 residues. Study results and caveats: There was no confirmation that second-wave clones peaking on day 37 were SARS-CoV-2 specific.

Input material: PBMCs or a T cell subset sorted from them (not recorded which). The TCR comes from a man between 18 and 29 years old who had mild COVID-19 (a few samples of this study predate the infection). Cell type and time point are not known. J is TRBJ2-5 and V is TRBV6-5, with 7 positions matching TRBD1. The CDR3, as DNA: TGTGCCAGCAGTGCCCAGACAGGGCCAGAGACCCAGTACTTC. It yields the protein CASSAQTGPETQYF.